The present TCR beta chain was sequenced within a study of regulatory dendritic cells for organ transplantation. With regard to this clone: Its specificity is not known.

Sorted subsets were CFSE-labeled and cultured less than 6 days with allogeneic dendritic cells. CD4+ or CD8+ T cells were sorted as naive CD45RA+ or memory CD45RO+. Clones were read by immunoSEQ multiplex PCR, and TCRdb kept only the in-frame ones, dropping some. The data show approximately 22,000 clones, 70% to 90% seen once. The receptor's source is a human donor in good health. Material: naive CD4+ T cells from blood cultured with regulatory dendritic cells. As to subset: CD45RA+ naive T cells.

The CDR3 nucleotides are TGTGCCAGCAGCTGGGAGAGGACAGGGCAGGGACAAGAGACCCAGTACTTC. Protein sequence: CASSWERTGQGQETQYF. This chain links TRBV5-4 with TRBJ2-5; 8 bases line up with TRBD1. CDR3 size: 17 residues. V shed 3 bases, J shed 2 bases, and the junction held 12 bases outside the gene matches. The germline V gene has CDR1 SGHNT and CDR2 YYREEE (reference sequence).